The rows below give T cell receptor beta chains drawn from one sample of a study of OX40 agonist ivuxolimab in advanced cancers. Clones were sequenced by immunoSEQ multiplex PCR, and TCRdb holds only the in-frame ones, with some missing. Of roughly 89,000 clones listed, just over 85% were seen once; the top ten hold 6.5%. The sample was CD4+ or CD8+ T cells sorted from blood, taken in a trial of the OX40 agonist ivuxolimab. The origin of the receptors is an adult with an advanced solid tumor such as melanoma, head and neck, liver or kidney cancer. Both conserved end residues are part of each CDR3. Fields, in order: J gene, V gene, clone size, D gene, CDR3 DNA, CDR3 protein. The D gene is left open where the match is weak. Not every row has a clone size; where given, it reads once, few, many or a size class.

J gene: TRBJ1-1
V gene: TRBV6-1
clone size: .
D gene: TRBD1
CDR3 DNA: TGTGCCAGCAGCAGGGGGACTGAAGCTTTCTTT
CDR3 protein: CASSRGTEAFF

J gene: TRBJ2-7
V gene: TRBV12-5
clone size: .
D gene: TRBD1
CDR3 DNA: TGTGCTAGTGGAGACGGACAGGGATGGATTGACGAGCAGTACTTC
CDR3 protein: CASGDGQGWIDEQYF

J gene: TRBJ2-7
V gene: TRBV7-2
clone size: once
D gene: .
CDR3 DNA: TGTGCCAGCAGCGTTAAGAGCGGTGCCTACGAGCAGTACTTC
CDR3 protein: CASSVKSGAYEQYF

J gene: TRBJ1-4
V gene: TRBV5-6
clone size: once
D gene: .
CDR3 DNA: TGTGCCAGCAGCTTAACGGATGAAAAACTGTTTTTT
CDR3 protein: CASSLTDEKLFF

J gene: TRBJ2-7
V gene: TRBV10-2
clone size: once
D gene: TRBD1
CDR3 DNA: TGCGCCAGCAGACGCGGGACAGGGCGGTACGAGCAGTACTTC
CDR3 protein: CASRRGTGRYEQYF

J gene: TRBJ1-6
V gene: TRBV6-1
clone size: .
D gene: .
CDR3 DNA: TGTGCCACCCTCTCCGGACCGGAGAATTCACCCCTCCACTTT
CDR3 protein: CATLSGPENSPLHF

J gene: TRBJ1-2
V gene: TRBV20-1
clone size: once
D gene: .
CDR3 DNA: TGCAGTGCTAGCAACCCCCTTGGCTACACCTTC
CDR3 protein: CSASNPLGYTF

J gene: TRBJ1-1
V gene: TRBV4-1
clone size: .
D gene: .
CDR3 DNA: TGCGCCAGCAGCCAAGAACAGGGAGACACTGAAGCTTTCTTT
CDR3 protein: CASSQEQGDTEAFF

J gene: TRBJ2-1
V gene: TRBV11-2
clone size: .
D gene: .
CDR3 DNA: TGTGCCAGCAGCTTGGCAGCATCCTACAATGAGCAGTTCTTC
CDR3 protein: CASSLAASYNEQFF

J gene: TRBJ1-6
V gene: TRBV6-6
clone size: .
D gene: TRBD1
CDR3 DNA: TGTGCCAGCAGTTTCCGGGGACAGGGGAATTCACCCCTCCACTTT
CDR3 protein: CASSFRGQGNSPLHF

J gene: TRBJ1-6
V gene: TRBV7-9
clone size: .
D gene: .
CDR3 DNA: TGTGCCAGCAGCTTAGGTTTGACATTCTCCTATAATTCACCCCTCCACTTT
CDR3 protein: CASSLGLTFSYNSPLHF

J gene: TRBJ2-7
V gene: TRBV7-2
clone size: medium-sized
D gene: TRBD1
CDR3 DNA: TGTGCCAGCAGCTTAGACAGGGGGCCCTTTCAGGGGCAGTACTTC
CDR3 protein: CASSLDRGPFQGQYF

J gene: TRBJ2-2
V gene: TRBV5-8
clone size: .
D gene: TRBD2
CDR3 DNA: TGTGCCAGCTCACCCTGGGGGTTCGGGACTAGCGGCACCGGGGAGCTGTTTTTT
CDR3 protein: CASSPWGFGTSGTGELFF

J gene: TRBJ2-5
V gene: TRBV7-9
clone size: .
D gene: .
CDR3 DNA: TGTGCCAGCAGCTCACTCGGCGGGGCACCTAAAGAGACCCAGTACTTC
CDR3 protein: CASSSLGGAPKETQYF

J gene: TRBJ2-3
V gene: TRBV5-1
clone size: .
D gene: TRBD2
CDR3 DNA: TGCGCCAGCAGGGTAGCGGGAGTTACAGATACGCAGTATTTT
CDR3 protein: CASRVAGVTDTQYF

J gene: TRBJ1-2
V gene: TRBV6-5
clone size: .
D gene: .
CDR3 DNA: TGTGCCAGCAGTACCTTACTACGATATGGCTACACCTTC
CDR3 protein: CASSTLLRYGYTF

J gene: TRBJ2-6
V gene: TRBV4-1
clone size: .
D gene: .
CDR3 DNA: TGCGCCAGCAGCCCGACGTTATCTGGGGCCAACGTCCTGACTTTC
CDR3 protein: CASSPTLSGANVLTF

J gene: TRBJ2-6
V gene: TRBV7-9
clone size: once
D gene: TRBD1
CDR3 DNA: TGTGCCAGCAGCCGCCTAAGGGACAGGGGATGGTCTGGGGCCAACGTCCTGACTTTC
CDR3 protein: CASSRLRDRGWSGANVLTF

J gene: TRBJ2-7
V gene: TRBV19
clone size: .
D gene: TRBD2
CDR3 DNA: TGTGCCAGTAGTCCCCAATCTAGCGGGAGTAACGAGCAGTACTTC
CDR3 protein: CASSPQSSGSNEQYF

J gene: TRBJ1-6
V gene: TRBV30
clone size: .
D gene: TRBD1
CDR3 DNA: TGTGCCTGGAGTCTGGGGGACAGGGATAATTCACCCCTCCACTTT
CDR3 protein: CAWSLGDRDNSPLHF

J gene: TRBJ2-1
V gene: TRBV5-4
clone size: few
D gene: TRBD1
CDR3 DNA: TGTGCCAGCAGCGGGTCAGGGGGTGAGCAGTTCTTC
CDR3 protein: CASSGSGGEQFF

J gene: TRBJ1-3
V gene: TRBV7-8
clone size: .
D gene: .
CDR3 DNA: TGTGCCAGCAGCTTGACAGAGGGCTCTGGAAACACCATATATTTT
CDR3 protein: CASSLTEGSGNTIYF

J gene: TRBJ1-5
V gene: TRBV2
clone size: .
D gene: TRBD1
CDR3 DNA: TGTGCCAGCGACTTACAGGGGGTTTCCCCACCCCAGCATTTT
CDR3 protein: CASDLQGVSPPQHF

J gene: TRBJ1-5
V gene: TRBV19
clone size: .
D gene: .
CDR3 DNA: TGTGCCAGTAATCAGGGAGCGGGCGGGCAGCCCCAGCATTTT
CDR3 protein: CASNQGAGGQPQHF

J gene: TRBJ2-7
V gene: TRBV7-3
clone size: .
D gene: TRBD1
CDR3 DNA: TGTGCCAGCAGCTTAGGGACAGGGAGCTCCTACGAGCAGTACTTC
CDR3 protein: CASSLGTGSSYEQYF

J gene: TRBJ2-1
V gene: TRBV6-5
clone size: .
D gene: .
CDR3 DNA: TGTGCCAGCAGTTACTCGAATCCGGGACAGCAGTTCTTC
CDR3 protein: CASSYSNPGQQFF

J gene: TRBJ1-5
V gene: TRBV27
clone size: .
D gene: TRBD1
CDR3 DNA: TGTGCCACGGGACAGGGGAATCAGCCCCAGCATTTT
CDR3 protein: CATGQGNQPQHF

J gene: TRBJ2-7
V gene: TRBV6-4
clone size: .
D gene: .
CDR3 DNA: TGTGCCAGCCGACAACAAGTCCCAAAATGTCTCTCCTACGAGCAGTACTTC
CDR3 protein: CASRQQVPKCLSYEQYF

J gene: TRBJ2-7
V gene: TRBV6-5
clone size: .
D gene: TRBD1
CDR3 DNA: TGTGCCAGCAGAACCGGGACAGCTTCTGACGAGCAGTACTTC
CDR3 protein: CASRTGTASDEQYF

J gene: TRBJ2-7
V gene: TRBV7-2
clone size: .
D gene: TRBD2
CDR3 DNA: TGTGCCAGCAGCTTAGAGGTAGCGGGAGTCGGCGAGCAGTACTTC
CDR3 protein: CASSLEVAGVGEQYF

J gene: TRBJ2-1
V gene: TRBV5-1
clone size: once
D gene: .
CDR3 DNA: TGCGCCAGCAGCTCCGGGTATGGAGAGCAGTTCTTC
CDR3 protein: CASSSGYGEQFF

J gene: TRBJ2-7
V gene: TRBV30
clone size: .
D gene: TRBD2
CDR3 DNA: TGTGCCTGGAGGACTAGCGGAAGCTCCTACGAGCAGTACTTC
CDR3 protein: CAWRTSGSSYEQYF

J gene: TRBJ2-4
V gene: TRBV11-2
clone size: .
D gene: TRBD1
CDR3 DNA: TGTGCCAGCAGCTTCGGACAGGCAGATAAAAACATTCAGTACTTC
CDR3 protein: CASSFGQADKNIQYF

J gene: TRBJ2-7
V gene: TRBV6-6
clone size: .
D gene: .
CDR3 DNA: TGTGCCAGCAGTTACGGGTCAAACGAGCAGTACTTC
CDR3 protein: CASSYGSNEQYF

J gene: TRBJ1-5
V gene: TRBV7-2
clone size: .
D gene: .
CDR3 DNA: TGTGCCAGCAGCCGGAATAATGAGCCCCAGCATTTT
CDR3 protein: CASSRNNEPQHF

J gene: TRBJ2-6
V gene: TRBV10-3
clone size: .
D gene: .
CDR3 DNA: TGTGCCATCAGTGGCGGGGCTTCCTTCTCTGGGGCCAACGTCCTGACTTTC
CDR3 protein: CAISGGASFSGANVLTF

J gene: TRBJ1-1
V gene: TRBV30
clone size: few
D gene: .
CDR3 DNA: TGTGCCTGGAGCGCTAATTTGAACACTGAAGCTTTCTTT
CDR3 protein: CAWSANLNTEAFF

J gene: TRBJ2-1
V gene: TRBV6-4
clone size: .
D gene: .
CDR3 DNA: TGTGCCAGCAGTGACAGTCTATCGAACAATGAGCAGTTCTTC
CDR3 protein: CASSDSLSNNEQFF

J gene: TRBJ2-1
V gene: TRBV6-5
clone size: once
D gene: .
CDR3 DNA: TGTGCCAGCAGTTACTCGATTACTCTTACCTACAATGAGCAGTTCTTC
CDR3 protein: CASSYSITLTYNEQFF

J gene: TRBJ2-1
V gene: TRBV10-1
clone size: few
D gene: TRBD2
CDR3 DNA: TGCGCCAGCAGTGCACTAGCGGGGGTAAGGCATGAGCAGTTCTTC
CDR3 protein: CASSALAGVRHEQFF

J gene: TRBJ1-5
V gene: TRBV19
clone size: .
D gene: .
CDR3 DNA: TGTGCCAGTACTGGGACCGCTTTAAATCAGCCCCAGCATTTT
CDR3 protein: CASTGTALNQPQHF

J gene: TRBJ2-1
V gene: TRBV7-8
clone size: few
D gene: .
CDR3 DNA: TGTGCCAGCAGCTTGTACAGGGACCCAACCTACAATGAGCAGTTCTTC
CDR3 protein: CASSLYRDPTYNEQFF

J gene: TRBJ2-2
V gene: TRBV5-5
clone size: .
D gene: .
CDR3 DNA: TGTGCCAGCAGCTTGGTCTTAAACACCGGGGAGCTGTTTTTT
CDR3 protein: CASSLVLNTGELFF

J gene: TRBJ2-1
V gene: TRBV9
clone size: .
D gene: TRBD2
CDR3 DNA: TGTGCCAGCAGCCGCACTAGCGGGAACTACAATGAGCAGTTCTTC
CDR3 protein: CASSRTSGNYNEQFF

J gene: TRBJ2-4
V gene: TRBV19
clone size: .
D gene: TRBD1
CDR3 DNA: TGTGCCAGTAGTCGATCCGGGACAGGGTCAAACATTCAGTACTTC
CDR3 protein: CASSRSGTGSNIQYF

J gene: TRBJ1-2
V gene: TRBV11-2
clone size: .
D gene: .
CDR3 DNA: TGTGCCAGCAGCTTATCGGGGGATGGCTACACCTTC
CDR3 protein: CASSLSGDGYTF

J gene: TRBJ1-2
V gene: TRBV27
clone size: few
D gene: TRBD1
CDR3 DNA: TGTGCCAGCAGTTTCGGACAGGGGGCAGGTGGCTACACCTTC
CDR3 protein: CASSFGQGAGGYTF

J gene: TRBJ2-7
V gene: TRBV7-2
clone size: once
D gene: TRBD2
CDR3 DNA: TGTGCCAGCAGCCCGCCGGCGGGAGCCCACTACGAGCAGTACTTC
CDR3 protein: CASSPPAGAHYEQYF

J gene: TRBJ2-1
V gene: TRBV7-8
clone size: .
D gene: TRBD2
CDR3 DNA: TGTGCCAGCAGCCGAGCGGGAGGAACCTACAATGAGCAGTTCTTC
CDR3 protein: CASSRAGGTYNEQFF

J gene: TRBJ1-1
V gene: TRBV11-3
clone size: .
D gene: .
CDR3 DNA: TGTGCCAGCAGCTTCTCTCGGGGCGGGAGCACTGAAGCTTTCTTT
CDR3 protein: CASSFSRGGSTEAFF

J gene: TRBJ2-7
V gene: TRBV13
clone size: .
D gene: TRBD1
CDR3 DNA: TGTGCCAGCAGCGTATCTCCGGGACAGGGACGCTACGAGCAGTACTTC
CDR3 protein: CASSVSPGQGRYEQYF

J gene: TRBJ2-1
V gene: TRBV19
clone size: .
D gene: TRBD2
CDR3 DNA: TGTGCCAGTAGTATAGATGGCCCCCGTGGTCTAGCGGGGGGGGTTTGGCAGTTCTTC
CDR3 protein: CASSIDGPRGLAGGVWQFF

J gene: TRBJ2-2
V gene: TRBV2
clone size: once
D gene: TRBD1
CDR3 DNA: TGTGCCAGCAGTCGGGACAGGGCAATCGACACCGGGGAGCTGTTTTTT
CDR3 protein: CASSRDRAIDTGELFF

J gene: TRBJ1-2
V gene: TRBV6-6
clone size: .
D gene: TRBD1
CDR3 DNA: TGTGCCAGCAGACCCACACAGGGGTATTATGGCTACACCTTC
CDR3 protein: CASRPTQGYYGYTF

J gene: TRBJ2-1
V gene: TRBV18
clone size: .
D gene: TRBD1
CDR3 DNA: TGTGCCAGCTCACTACAGGGGGCTAGTGAGCAGTTCTTC
CDR3 protein: CASSLQGASEQFF

J gene: TRBJ2-2
V gene: TRBV7-6
clone size: .
D gene: .
CDR3 DNA: TGTGCCAGCAGCCCCTTAAGGGGAGGGGGGAACACCGGGGAGCTGTTTTTT
CDR3 protein: CASSPLRGGGNTGELFF